A single T cell receptor beta chain is shown here with its context. The V gene's germline CDR1 is PRHDT and CDR2 FYEKMQ (reference sequence). The CDR3 covers 19 residues. V lost 5 bases to trimming and J lost 1 base; unmatched junction nucleotides: 14. The data originate from a study of blood T cell repertoires in COVID-19. About the study: Some COVID-19 samples were acute and others convalescent; all came from the United States, Italy and Spain.

Measured with immunoSEQ multiplex PCR; TCRdb has only the in-frame clones, and not every one. The sample shows some 250,000 clones, around 82% of them seen only once. Sequencing was performed on peripheral blood. This TCR was recovered from a woman between 18 and 30 years old with acute or convalescent COVID-19. This sequence joins TRBV13 and TRBJ2-3, with 11 bases that match TRBD1. Here the CDR3 reads CASSLNSDRGHWGTDTQYF. The DNA for the CDR3 is TGTGCCAGCAGCCTCAACTCGGACAGGGGGCATTGGGGCACAGATACGCAGTATTTT.